These T cell receptor beta chains were read from a single sample in a study of T cells after yellow fever vaccination. TCRdb re-analysed the 5' RACE reads in MiXCR, keeping a single row per CDR3 protein. The profile covers approximately 250,000 distinct CDR3 sequences, with about 7% appearing a single time and 1% to 1.2% taken by the ten largest. The sequencing here drew on CD4+ T cells sorted from PBMCs, taken on the day of the yellow fever booster vaccination. Receptors originate from a man in his thirties or forties who received the YFV17D yellow fever vaccine. The CDR3 runs from the conserved cysteine through the conserved F or W.

J | V | CDR3
TRBJ2-2 | TRBV7-9 | CASTPGTGANTGELFF
TRBJ1-2 | TRBV4-3 | CASSQAVNYGYTF
TRBJ2-1 | TRBV5-5 | CASSFWDRINEQFF
TRBJ2-7 | TRBV2 | CASSGGGVTYEQYF
TRBJ2-1 | TRBV6-2/TRBV6-3 | CASRPHSSGINEQFF
TRBJ2-1 | TRBV19 | CASSVAGTGAYNEQFF
TRBJ2-4 | TRBV10-3 | CAISELGGQNIQYF
TRBJ2-1 | TRBV6-4 | CASSMGEGGSPFF
TRBJ1-2 | TRBV4-2 | CASSHKLGGDHGYTF
TRBJ2-3 | TRBV7-3 | CDSSPLASGSDTQYF
TRBJ2-1 | TRBV7-6 | CASSVGLAGAEQFF
TRBJ2-1 | TRBV7-8 | CASSKTPRTSGGDGEQFF
TRBJ2-1 | TRBV15 | CATSGGSGVNNEQFF
TRBJ2-7 | TRBV5-1 | CASSLGTGGTTYEQYF
TRBJ1-2 | TRBV20-1 | CSARLPGQGAAGYTF
TRBJ2-1 | TRBV6-5 | CASSHRGIRYNEQFF
TRBJ2-7 | TRBV5-5 | CASSPGLRSEQYF
TRBJ2-5 | TRBV5-1 | CASSPNVGETQYF
TRBJ2-1 | TRBV20-1 | CSGAPWGEQFF
TRBJ2-2 | TRBV5-4 | CASRQDHAGELFF
TRBJ2-5 | TRBV7-4 | CASSLGTGGEETQYF
TRBJ2-2 | TRBV30 | CAWSVSANTGELFF
TRBJ2-3 | TRBV20-1 | CSATATSGVTDTQYF
TRBJ2-2 | TRBV5-5 | CASSLRVADTGELFF